The T cell receptor beta chain under discussion was sequenced for a study of CXCR3-negative and CXCR3-positive naive CD8 T cells. General study findings and limits: Memory, not naive, CXCR3-negative and CXCR3-positive cells differed in TRBV-TRBJ usage. A higher hydrophobicity marked the TRB CDR3s of CXCR3-positive naive cells versus CXCR3-negative naive cells.

Each TRB cDNA library was prepared by 5' RACE (with UMI labels). No DNA is given; TCRdb re-called the 5' RACE reads and lists each CDR3 protein once. Its listing shows 84,000 or so distinct CDR3 sequences. Remarks on this clonotype: Its target is unknown.

The clonotype was recovered from a human donor in good health. Some clones in this sample may be carry-over from other donors' samples. The sequenced material came from naive CXCR3+ CD8+ T cells from blood. Specified subset: CD45RO-CCR7+CD27+CD95- naive CD8+ T cells expressing CXCR3 (TNR3+).

The CDR3 loop is CASSATQGARDNEQFF. The chain combines TRBV28 with TRBJ2-1; absent DNA, TCRdb's TRBD1 call cannot be checked. The V gene's germline CDR1 is MDHEN and CDR2 SYDVKM. This CDR3 has 16 residues.